These 27 T cell receptor beta chains share one sample of origin, sequenced in a study of blood T cell repertoires in COVID-19. The repertoire was sequenced with immunoSEQ multiplex PCR; TCRdb's copy has only in-frame clones and lacks some. The sample lists fewer than 200,000 clones; 70% to 90% were seen once. Sequencing was done on a sample of peripheral blood. The receptors were gathered from a man aged 55 to 70 with active or convalescent COVID-19.

Points on this clone: This specimen includes other DNA sequences encoding the same CDR3. This rearrangement joins TRBV7-2 to TRBJ1-1; no clear D gene. There are 14 residues in the CDR3. Germline V gene lookup returns CDR1 SGHTA and CDR2 FQGNSA. V lost 1 base to trimming and J lost 1 base, with 7 bases between them. CDR3 protein: CASSLVAGNTEAFF. In DNA form, the CDR3 reads TGTGCCAGCAGCTTAGTTGCCGGGAACACTGAAGCTTTCTTT. Full variable domain (missing parts from reference TRBV7-2 and TRBJ1-1): GAGVSQSPSNKVTEKGKDVELRCDPISGHTALYWYRQSLGQGLEFLIYFQGNSAPDKSGLPSDRFSAERTGGSVSTLTIQRTQQEDSAVYLCASSLVAGNTEAFFGQGTRLTVV.

The chain has TRBV2 and TRBJ1-6, with D maybe TRBD1 (6 bases). The CDR3 totals 14 residues. Germline-derived CDR1 and CDR2 are SNHLY and FYNNEI. V was clipped by 6 bases and J by 6 bases, with 12 bases between them. The CDR3 DNA reads as TGTGCCAGCAGCCTGGACAGCATTAATTCACCCCTCCACTTT. Protein sequence: CASSLDSINSPLHF. The complete variable domain, with remaining parts taken from reference TRBV2 and TRBJ1-6, reads EPEVTQTPSHQVTQMGQEVILRCVPISNHLYFYWYRQILGQKVEFLVSFYNNEISEKSEIFDDQFSVERPDGSNFTLKIRSTKLEDSAMYFCASSLDSINSPLHFGNGTRLTVT.

This sequence joins TRBV2 and TRBJ1-5; tentatively, D is TRBD1 (5 bases). The CDR3 sequence is 14 residues long. V lost 6 bases to trimming and J lost 6 bases, with 15 bases between them. Germline V gene data show CDR1 as SNHLY and CDR2 as FYNNEI. The CDR3 sequence is CASREQVGRQPQHF. The DNA of the CDR3 is TGTGCCAGCAGGGAACAGGTCGGTCGTCAGCCCCAGCATTTT.

This rearrangement joins TRBV6-5 to TRBJ1-6, with 10 bases matching TRBD1. The CDR3 is 15 amino acids. Losses at the gene ends were 4 bases for V and 6 bases for J; bases not matched to a gene: 3. Germline V gene data show CDR1 as MNHEY and CDR2 as SVGAGI. CDR3 sequence (DNA): TGTGCCAGCAGTTGGACAGGGGGGAGTAATTCACCCCTCCACTTT. Translated: CASSWTGGSNSPLHF.

The chain carries TRBV3-1 (or the pseudogene TRBV3-2) and TRBJ2-3; 12 nucleotides match TRBD2. Germline V CDR1 and CDR2: LGHDT, YNNKEL (reference sequence). This CDR3 contains 17 residues. V shed 0 bases and J 5 bases; nucleotides not matched to a gene: 6. CDR3 residues: CASSQEWSSGGVDTQYF. CDR3 nucleotide sequence: TGTGCCAGCAGCCAAGAGTGGTCTAGCGGGGGGGTAGATACGCAGTATTTT.

The chain links TRBV6-1 to TRBJ1-5; 7 bases are a match to TRBD1. This CDR3 is 15 amino acids long. CDR1 is MNHNS and CDR2 is SASEGT in the germline V gene. V gave up 2 bases and J gave up 11 bases; unmatched junction bases: 12. The DNA of the CDR3 is TGTGCCAGCAGTGAACGTCGAGCAGGGGGAAAGGCCCAGCATTTT. It specifies CASSERRAGGKAQHF.

The J gene is TRBJ1-6, the V gene TRBV14; D not resolved. Trimming cost V 1 base and J 9 bases, with 13 bases left between them. In germline, CDR1 is SGHDN, CDR2 FVKESK. The CDR3 has 15 residues. CDR3 nucleotide sequence: TGTGCCAGCAGCCAAGTATCTCTCGTGAGTTCACCCCTCCACTTT. This encodes CASSQVSLVSSPLHF. The whole variable domain, remainder taken from reference TRBV14 and TRBJ1-6, is EAGVTQFPSHSVIEKGQTVTLRCDPISGHDNLYWYRRVMGKEIKFLLHFVKESKQDESGMPNNRFLAERTGGTYSTLKVQPAELEDSGVYFCASSQVSLVSSPLHFGNGTRLTVT.

The J gene is TRBJ1-5, the V gene TRBV18; 8 positions match TRBD1. The CDR3 extends over 14 amino acids. V dropped 5 bases and J dropped 7; count of bases not matched to a gene: 7. Germline values: CDR1 KGHSH, CDR2 LQKENI. The CDR3 sequence: CASSAGGAEQPQHF. As DNA, the CDR3 is TGTGCCAGCTCAGCAGGGGGCGCGGAACAGCCCCAGCATTTT.

The chain employs TRBV9 and TRBJ2-1, with a tentative D call TRBD2 (6 bases). The CDR3 extends over 16 amino acids. Trimming shortened V by 4 bases and J by 0 bases, and 14 bases separated the two germline ends. Per the germline V gene, CDR1 is SGDLS and CDR2 is YYNGEE. CDR3 region: CASSRSAGSSYNEQFF. The CDR3 coding sequence is TGTGCCAGCAGCCGGTCCGCGGGGAGCTCCTACAATGAGCAGTTCTTC.

The V gene is TRBV14, the J gene TRBJ1-4; TRBD1 matches at 9 bases. CDR1 and CDR2 from the germline V gene are SGHDN and FVKESK. V lost 3 bases, J lost 7 bases, and 6 bases stayed unmatched. The CDR3 runs 15 residues. Here the CDR3 reads CASSQTGGPGEKLFF. The CDR3 DNA follows: TGTGCCAGCAGCCAGACAGGGGGTCCGGGTGAAAAACTGTTTTTT.

This clone was detected once. This chain joins TRBV5-1 and TRBJ2-3; 10 nucleotides agree with TRBD2. CDR3 length: 17 residues. Germline CDR1 SGHRS, CDR2 YFSETQ. V shed 4 bases, J shed 2 bases, and the junction held 10 bases outside the gene matches. CDR3 sequence reads: CASSPRLAGTPTDTQYF. DNA for the CDR3: TGCGCCAGCAGCCCAAGACTAGCGGGTACCCCCACAGATACGCAGTATTTT.

The V call is TRBV2, the J call TRBJ2-1, with 7 bases aligning to TRBD1. With 9 bases clipped from V and 8 bases from J, the junction kept 10 bases outside the gene matches. CDR3 length equals 13 residues. Looked up from germline, CDR1 is SNHLY and CDR2 is FYNNEI. The DNA of the CDR3 is TGTGCCAGTGCGTCGGACAGGTACGATGAGCAGTTCTTC. This codes for CASASDRYDEQFF.

The V and J genes are TRBV5-6 and TRBJ2-7; 8 bases line up with TRBD1. The V segment lost 4 bases and the J segment 4 bases; nucleotides outside the gene matches: 4. The CDR3 is made up of 13 amino acids. The germline V gene has CDR1 SGHDT and CDR2 YYEEEE. DNA of the CDR3: TGTGCCAGCAGCCGGACAGGGATGTACGAGCAGTACTTC. Protein: CASSRTGMYEQYF.

J is TRBJ2-3 and V is TRBV6-5; 10 bases align to TRBD1. This CDR3 comprises 15 residues. V trimming: 6 bases; J trimming: 2 bases; junction bases outside the gene matches: 5. Germline V CDR1 and CDR2: MNHEY, SVGAGI. For the CDR3, the DNA is TGTGCCAGCAGGGACAGGGGGTGGTTCACAGATACGCAGTATTTT. It encodes CASRDRGWFTDTQYF.

J is TRBJ2-1 and V is TRBV5-1; 11 nucleotides align to TRBD2. Germline V CDR1 and CDR2: SGHRS, YFSETQ. The CDR3 sequence is 15 residues long. The trim removed 0 bases at V and 5 bases at J, leaving 1 base unmatched. CDR3 region: CASSLVAGGNNEQFF. As DNA, the CDR3 is TGCGCCAGCAGCTTGGTAGCGGGGGGGAACAATGAGCAGTTCTTC.

V usage is TRBV6-5 and J usage is TRBJ1-6; maybe TRBD1 (6 bases). The germline V gene encodes CDR1 MNHEY and CDR2 SVGAGI. This CDR3 has 14 amino acids. V lost 4 bases, J lost 7 bases, and 11 bases lay in between. The CDR3 coding sequence is TGTGCCAGCAGTTCCTTCCAGGGGAATTCACCCCTCCACTTT. It specifies CASSSFQGNSPLHF.

This chain links TRBV9 with TRBJ1-4; D is unresolved. Trimming removed 7 bases from V and 3 bases from J, with 16 bases in between. This CDR3 region has 15 residues. Looked up from germline, CDR1 is SGDLS and CDR2 is YYNGEE. CDR3: CASSRYSGANEKLFF. The CDR3, as DNA: TGTGCCAGCTCCCGATATTCGGGAGCTAATGAAAAACTGTTTTTT.

This clone was found once. The V and J genes are TRBV6-6 and TRBJ1-5; 7 bases align to TRBD1. CDR3 length: 16 amino acids. Unmatched junction bases numbered 9, after V lost 5 bases and J lost 2 bases. The germline V gene encodes CDR1 MNHNY and CDR2 SVGAGI (reference sequence). CDR3 protein: CASSLSGGPGNQPQHF. In nucleotides, the CDR3 is TGTGCCAGCAGTCTATCAGGGGGACCTGGCAATCAGCCCCAGCATTTT.

V is TRBV5-1 and J is TRBJ1-2; D is ambiguous. CDR3 length equals 14 residues. V was clipped by 0 bases and J by 2 bases, with 8 bases between them. Germline V gene data show CDR1 as SGHRS and CDR2 as YFSETQ. The CDR3: CASSLGEQNYGYTF. Here the CDR3 DNA reads TGCGCCAGCAGCTTGGGGGAGCAGAACTATGGCTACACCTTC.

The genes are TRBV5-1 and TRBJ2-5; unclear D gene. V lost 1 base and J 5 bases, leaving 12 bases between the germline ends. CDR1 is SGHRS and CDR2 is YFSETQ in the germline V gene. This CDR3 has 14 residues. The DNA of the CDR3 is TGCGCCAGCAGCTTGACTGGTTCGGAGGAGACCCAGTACTTC. Protein product: CASSLTGSEETQYF.

The chain combines TRBV6-5 with TRBJ2-1, with 11 bases identical to TRBD1. CDR3 length: 16 residues. Germline CDR1 and CDR2: MNHEY and SVGAGI. V lost 2 bases to trimming and J lost 5 bases; unmatched junction nucleotides: 5. CDR3: CASSYLGQGANNEQFF. CDR3 nucleotides: TGTGCCAGCAGTTACCTTGGACAGGGGGCAAACAATGAGCAGTTCTTC.

This clone has a handful of counts. The chain employs TRBV10-2 and TRBJ2-1; 9 bases are a match to TRBD2. The CDR3 runs to 15 residues. V gave up 4 bases and J gave up 9 bases; unmatched junction bases: 10. CDR1 WSHSY and CDR2 SAAADI come from the germline V gene. In nucleotides, the CDR3 is TGCGCCAGCAGTGGTGGCGGGGGGGCGCGGGGTGAGCAGTTCTTC. Residues: CASSGGGGARGEQFF.

This chain uses TRBV3-1 (or the pseudogene TRBV3-2) with TRBJ1-2; TRBD1 might be the D (5 bases). The V end was cut by 0 bases, the J end by 8 bases, with 16 bases between. Germline CDR1 is LGHDT and CDR2 is YNNKEL (reference sequence). The CDR3 length is 15 residues. In DNA, the CDR3 is TGTGCCAGCAGCCAAGATTGGGGGGATAGGGGAGGCTACACCTTC. Its protein is CASSQDWGDRGGYTF.

The chain employs TRBV27 and TRBJ2-1; 7 nucleotides agree with TRBD1. This CDR3 comprises 12 residues. The ends lost 3 bases at V and 7 bases at J; junction bases unmatched: 0. CDR1 is MNHEY and CDR2 is SMNVEV in the germline V gene (reference sequence). CDR3 amino acids: CASSFRGNEQFF. The CDR3 DNA sequence: TGTGCCAGCAGTTTCAGGGGGAATGAGCAGTTCTTC.

This clone was seen a few times. The chain links TRBV6-1 to TRBJ2-3; 11 bases map to TRBD2. With V trimmed by 1 base and J by 4 bases, 1 base remained unmatched. CDR3 size: 15 residues. Germline loops: CDR1 MNHNS, CDR2 SASEGT. Here the CDR3 DNA reads TGTGCCAGCAGTGAAGTAGCGGGGGGGCCAGATACGCAGTATTTT. Protein product: CASSEVAGGPDTQYF.

This sequence joins TRBV5-1 and TRBJ2-1; D may be TRBD2 (5 bases). Germline assignment: CDR1 SGHRS and CDR2 YFSETQ. V was shortened by 0 bases and J by 0 bases, with 7 bases between the two germline ends. CDR3 length: 15 residues. The CDR3 DNA follows: TGCGCCAGCAGCTTGGACGGGAACTCCTACAATGAGCAGTTCTTC. Translated, it gives CASSLDGNSYNEQFF.

The J gene is TRBJ1-3, the V gene TRBV5-1; possibly TRBD1 for D (5 bases). The germline V and J ends were trimmed by 1 base and 1 base, with 12 bases remaining between them. The CDR3 is made up of 16 amino acids. CDR1 is SGHRS and CDR2 is YFSETQ in the germline V gene. As DNA, the CDR3 is TGCGCCAGCAGCTTGATAGGGGCACAATCTGGAAACACCATATATTTT. It encodes CASSLIGAQSGNTIYF.